These T cell receptor beta chains were read from a single sample in a study of metastatic and nonmetastatic thyroid tumors. TCRdb re-clonotyped the PCR reads through MiXCR. The repertoire has tens of thousands of clones, roughly 18% of them found once; the top ten carry approximately 7%. Material for sequencing was blood. The source is a female donor with papillary thyroid cancer or a benign thyroid nodule (not recorded which). Some clones in this sample may be carry-over from other donors' samples. Each CDR3 is given with its conserved first and last residue. Fields, in order: V gene, D gene, J gene, clone size, CDR3 DNA, CDR3 protein. A D gene is named only where the DNA matches it firmly. Some rows mark clone size as missing; the rest say once, few, many or name a class of expanded clone.

TRBV11-1	NA	TRBJ2-1	few	TGTGCCAGCAGCCCCGGGGGCGGGTGGGGGGTCTCCTACAATGAGCAGTTCTTC	CASSPGGGWGVSYNEQFF
TRBV3-1	NA	TRBJ1-2	NA	TGTGCCAGCAGTCAAGAATCCCTAGGGGGAGACTATGGCTACACCTTC	CASSQESLGGDYGYTF
TRBV19	TRBD2	TRBJ2-7	few	TGTGCCAGTAGTATGCGGGGGGCAGGGGATGACGAGCAGTACTTC	CASSMRGAGDDEQYF
TRBV6-2/TRBV6-3	TRBD1	TRBJ1-1	NA	TGTGCCAGCAGCCCAACCGACAGGGGGAATAGGATGACTGAAGCTTTCTTT	CASSPTDRGNRMTEAFF
TRBV28	NA	TRBJ1-1	many	TGTGCCAGCAGTTCGGCCCACACTGAAGCTTTCTTT	CASSSAHTEAFF
TRBV6-2/TRBV6-3	NA	TRBJ1-5	many	TGTGCCAGCAGCCGACCAATCAATCAGCCCCAGCATTTT	CASSRPINQPQHF
TRBV20-1	TRBD1	TRBJ1-5	many	TGCAGTGCTGGGACAGGGGGCAATCAGCCCCAGCATTTT	CSAGTGGNQPQHF
TRBV4-3	TRBD2	TRBJ2-7	NA	TGCGCCAGCAGCCAAGAATGCGCGCGGGAGGATCGCGAGCAGTACTTC	CASSQECAREDREQYF
TRBV5-1	NA	TRBJ1-5	many	TGCGCCAGCAGCTCAGGGGTAGGGGAGCCCCAGCATTTT	CASSSGVGEPQHF
TRBV5-1	TRBD2	TRBJ2-1	many	TGCGCCAGCAGCTTGGATGTAGCGGGAGGCCCCTACAATGAGCAGTTCTTC	CASSLDVAGGPYNEQFF
TRBV11-2	NA	TRBJ2-7	NA	TGTGCCAGCAGCTCACCACTACAGGATAGCTCCTACGAGCAGTACTTC	CASSSPLQDSSYEQYF
TRBV12-3/TRBV12-4	NA	TRBJ2-1	NA	TGTGCCAGCAGTTTGTTAGCGGTATGCTACAATGAGCAGTTCTTC	CASSLLAVCYNEQFF
TRBV5-8	NA	TRBJ1-2	many	TGTGCCAGCAGCTCTGGGGGGAGGAGAACCGCCTATGGCTACACCTTC	CASSSGGRRTAYGYTF
TRBV28	NA	TRBJ2-5	few	TGTGCCAGCAGTTTATCCATGGGGATGCTGGAGACCCAGTACTTC	CASSLSMGMLETQYF
TRBV4-1	NA	TRBJ2-1	once	TGCGCCAGCAGGCCAAAGAGCGGGAATGAGCAGTTCTTC	CASRPKSGNEQFF
TRBV6-5	TRBD1	TRBJ2-7	medium-sized	TGTGCCAGCAGTTACCCGGGACAGGGAACTGCCCCCTACGAGCAGTACTTC	CASSYPGQGTAPYEQYF
TRBV20-1	NA	TRBJ2-7	many	TGCAGTGCTACCGGGACAAAAGACTCCTACGAGCAGTACTTC	CSATGTKDSYEQYF
TRBV30	NA	TRBJ1-5	many	TGTGCCTGGTCCAGGAACGGCAATCAGCCCCAGCATTTT	CAWSRNGNQPQHF
TRBV5-6	NA	TRBJ2-7	NA	TGTGCCATCAGCCTCGGCAGCCACTACGAGCAGTACTTC	CAISLGSHYEQYF
TRBV2	TRBD1	TRBJ2-5	many	TGTGCCAGCAGTGGACAGGGGGCGTACGAGACCCAGTACTTC	CASSGQGAYETQYF
TRBV12-3/TRBV12-4	TRBD2	TRBJ2-1	NA	TGTGCCAGCAGTTTAGGTGGGCTAGCGGGAGTAAATGAGCAGTTCTTC	CASSLGGLAGVNEQFF
TRBV20-1	NA	TRBJ2-1	many	TGCAGTGCTAGATTTGTTAGCGATGAGCAGTTCTTC	CSARFVSDEQFF
TRBV7-9	NA	TRBJ1-2	many	TGTGCCAGCAGCCCGGACCCAGCCAACTATGGCTACACCTTC	CASSPDPANYGYTF
TRBV5-1	TRBD2	TRBJ2-3	many	TGCGCCAGCAGCTTGTTGACTAGCGGGAGTCCAGATACGCAGTATTTT	CASSLLTSGSPDTQYF
TRBV6-4	TRBD1	TRBJ1-3	few	TGTGCCAGCAGTAAAGGGACAGGGGGGTTGCCTGGAAACACCATATATTTT	CASSKGTGGLPGNTIYF
TRBV7-2	NA	TRBJ2-1	many	TGTGCCAGCACCTTTACAGGTAATGAGCAGTTCTTC	CASTFTGNEQFF
TRBV3-1	TRBD1	TRBJ1-5	NA	TGTGCCAGCAGCCCGGGGCAGGGGGCCGGACCCCAGCATTTT	CASSPGQGAGPQHF
TRBV20-1	TRBD2	TRBJ2-7	many	TGCAGTGCTCGTCCGCGACTAGCGGGGACCTCGGCGGCCGAGCAGTACTTC	CSARPRLAGTSAAEQYF
TRBV28	NA	TRBJ1-4	many	TGTGCCAGCAGTTGGACGGAAAAACTGTTTTTT	CASSWTEKLFF
TRBV7-8	TRBD2	TRBJ2-5	many	TGTGCCAGCAGATCCAATCGGCGGGAGGTGGGGACCCAGTACTTC	CASRSNRREVGTQYF
TRBV5-1	TRBD1	TRBJ1-2	NA	TGCGCCAGCAGCTTGTGGCGGGACAGGGATGGCTACACCTTC	CASSLWRDRDGYTF
TRBV6-6	NA	TRBJ2-7	NA	TGTGCCAGCAGTTACTCCCCGGGACACAACTACGAGCAGTACTTC	CASSYSPGHNYEQYF
TRBV5-1	NA	TRBJ1-1	many	TGCGCCAGCAGCTTGGTGGTGATGAACACTGAAGCTTTCTTT	CASSLVVMNTEAFF
TRBV6-6	NA	TRBJ2-7	few	TGTGCCAGCAGTTACTCGGCCGGACTTTCTACTGGCGAGCAGTACTTC	CASSYSAGLSTGEQYF
TRBV6-1	NA	TRBJ1-5	few	TGTGCCAGCAGTACCGGGCGCGGTTATAGCAATCAGCCCCAACATTTT	CASSTGRGYSNQPQHF
TRBV19	TRBD2	TRBJ2-3	many	TGTGCCAGTAGTGCACCGGGACTAGCGGGAGGTATAGATACGCAGTATTTT	CASSAPGLAGGIDTQYF
TRBV20-1	TRBD2	TRBJ2-1	many	TGCAGTGCTTGGAGTCCAGCGGGAGACAATGAGCAGTTCTTC	CSAWSPAGDNEQFF
TRBV7-8	NA	TRBJ2-7	many	TGTGCCAGCAGCCCGCGGGGTAGCCCCCCGGTGTACTTC	CASSPRGSPPVYF
TRBV28	NA	TRBJ1-2	NA	TGTGCCAGCAGTTTAATGACGGACGGCCAGGATGGCTACACCTTC	CASSLMTDGQDGYTF
TRBV12-3/TRBV12-4	NA	TRBJ1-1	many	TGTGCCAGCAGTTTAGAGGGGGGCGCCGGGCGCGCTTTCTTT	CASSLEGGAGRAFF
TRBV6-1	NA	TRBJ1-4	many	TGTGCCAGCAGCGACAGGCTAAGGGGGGAAAAACTGTTTTTT	CASSDRLRGEKLFF
TRBV24-1	NA	TRBJ2-5	once	TGTGCCACCAGTGATACAACAGGGGGGGGACTAGGCGGGGAGACCCAGTACTTC	CATSDTTGGGLGGETQYF
TRBV6-6	TRBD1	TRBJ1-1	many	TGTGCCAGCAGTTCCTCTGACAGGGTTAGCACTGAAGCTTTCTTT	CASSSSDRVSTEAFF
TRBV5-6	TRBD2	TRBJ2-7	NA	TGTGCCAGCAGCGGGCCAGCGGGAGGATTCTACGAGCAGTACTTC	CASSGPAGGFYEQYF
TRBV12-3/TRBV12-4	NA	TRBJ2-7	NA	TGTGCCAGCAGTACCGGGACATGCCGCTACGAGCACTACTTC	CASSTGTCRYEHYF
TRBV4-1	NA	TRBJ1-6	NA	TGCGCCAGCAGCCAAGTCAGTATATCACCCCTCCACTTT	CASSQVSISPLHF
TRBV27	NA	TRBJ1-4	many	TGTGCCAGCAGTCTCCGGGCCCTGATGAATGAAAAACTGTTTTTT	CASSLRALMNEKLFF
TRBV7-9	TRBD2	TRBJ2-3	many	TGTGCCAGCAGCTTTGCGGGAGGGCCAGATACGCAGTATTTT	CASSFAGGPDTQYF
TRBV18	NA	TRBJ2-1	many	TGTGCCAGCTCAAACAGGGTAGATGAGCAGTTCTTC	CASSNRVDEQFF